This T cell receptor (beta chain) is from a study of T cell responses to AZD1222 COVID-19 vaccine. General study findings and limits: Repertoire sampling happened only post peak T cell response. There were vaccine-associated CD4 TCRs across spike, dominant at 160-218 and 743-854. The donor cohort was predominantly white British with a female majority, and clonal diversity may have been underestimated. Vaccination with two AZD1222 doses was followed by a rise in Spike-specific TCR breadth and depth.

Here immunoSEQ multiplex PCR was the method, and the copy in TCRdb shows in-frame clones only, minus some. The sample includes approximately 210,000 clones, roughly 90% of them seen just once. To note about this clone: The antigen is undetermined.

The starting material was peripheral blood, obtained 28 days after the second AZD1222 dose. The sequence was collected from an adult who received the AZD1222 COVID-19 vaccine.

CDR3 loop: CASSLRHDTEAFF. The CDR3 region has the DNA TGTGCCAGCAGTTTAAGACACGACACTGAAGCTTTCTTT. The J gene is TRBJ1-1, the V gene TRBV27, with D uncertain. Germline V lookup: CDR1 MNHEY, CDR2 SMNVEV (reference sequence). This CDR3 contains 13 residues. V gave up 2 bases and J gave up 3 bases, with 7 bases separating them.